These 30 T cell receptor beta chains were sequenced from one sample in a study of T cells after posttransplantation cyclophosphamide. This table comes from immunoSEQ multiplex PCR, and its TCRdb copy is limited to in-frame clones, with some not included. The data contain approximately 4,400 clones, 70% to 80% of them singletons. A marrow graft followed busulfan-fludarabine conditioning, with cyclophosphamide on days +3 and +4. Here the sequenced sample was PBMCs, taken after allogeneic stem cell transplant with posttransplant cyclophosphamide. These receptors all come from a male patient in his thirties or forties who received an allogeneic stem cell transplant from a related donor, was CMV-positive, and had acute and chronic GVHD. A share of the T cells may be of graft donor origin.

The chain uses TRBV7-9 and TRBJ1-1; D is possibly TRBD1 (5 bases). V gave up 4 bases and J gave up 4 bases, with 16 bases separating them. Germline V gene sequence: CDR1 SEHNR, CDR2 FQNEAQ (reference sequence). There are 15 residues in the CDR3. The chain's CDR3 is CASSSQTERGTEAFF. The DNA for the CDR3 is TGTGCCAGCAGCTCCCAGACGGAAAGGGGCACTGAAGCTTTCTTT.

This clone was detected a few times. The chain employs TRBV7-8 and TRBJ2-3; the match to TRBD2 covers 8 bases. Germline loops: CDR1 SGHVS, CDR2 FQNEAQ. The CDR3 is 14 residues long. Trimming cost V 5 bases and J 2 bases; bases outside gene matches: 3. The CDR3 DNA follows: TGTGCCAGCAGCCGGGAGGGCGTCACAGATACGCAGTATTTT. Amino acid sequence: CASSREGVTDTQYF.

This sequence joins TRBV11-3 and TRBJ1-5, with D perhaps matching TRBD1 (6 bases). CDR3 length equals 13 residues. Per the germline V gene, CDR1 is SGHNT and CDR2 is YENEEA. Trimming left V 5 bases short and J 6 bases short, with 11 bases between. The DNA for the CDR3 is TGTGCCAGCAGCAGGGGGAGCGGTCAGCCCCAGCATTTT. The encoded protein is CASSRGSGQPQHF.

V is TRBV7-2 and J is TRBJ1-5; possibly TRBD1 for D (5 bases). The CDR3 is 14 amino acids. The ends were cut back, 5 bases at V and 2 bases at J, with 10 bases in the middle. Germline loops: CDR1 SGHTA, CDR2 FQGNSA. DNA of the CDR3: TGTGCCAGCAGCATATTAGGGGGCAATCAGCCCCAGCATTTT. It codes for CASSILGGNQPQHF.

This clone was counted only a few times. The J gene is TRBJ2-2, the V gene TRBV30, with D possibly being TRBD1 (6 bases). Germline V CDR1 and CDR2: GTSNPN, SVGIG (reference sequence). Deletions cut 4 bases from V and 2 bases from J, with 14 bases between. The CDR3 has 15 amino acids. The CDR3 DNA sequence: TGTGCCTGGAAGAAATGGGACACAAACACCGGGGAGCTGTTTTTT. Encoded protein: CAWKKWDTNTGELFF.

The chain recombines TRBV5-4 with TRBJ1-2; 8 bases agree with TRBD1. Germline-derived CDR1 and CDR2 are SGHNT and YYREEE (reference sequence). There are 14 residues in the CDR3. Unmatched junction bases numbered 7, after V lost 3 bases and J lost 6 bases. The CDR3 DNA reads TGTGCCAGCAGCTGGTCAGGGGGCGCGGATGGCTACACCTTC. This gives the protein CASSWSGGADGYTF.

The chain couples TRBV19 to TRBJ1-5; 7 nucleotides align to TRBD1. This CDR3 contains 15 residues. CDR1 is LNHDA and CDR2 is SQIVND in the germline V gene (reference sequence). Losses at the gene ends were 7 bases for V and 4 bases for J; bases not matched to a gene: 10. The CDR3 bases are TGTGCCAGTACCTACGACAGGGTGGGAAATCAGCCCCAGCATTTT. It yields the protein CASTYDRVGNQPQHF. The complete variable domain, with remaining parts taken from reference TRBV19 and TRBJ1-5, reads DGGITQSPKYLFRKEGQNVTLSCEQNLNHDAMYWYRQDPGQGLRLIYYSQIVNDFQKGDIAEGYSVSREKKESFPLTVTSAQKNPTAFYLCASTYDRVGNQPQHFGDGTRLSIL.

V and J are TRBV19 and TRBJ2-3, with TRBD2 matching 14 bases. The length of the CDR3 is 15 residues. The J segment lost 9 bases and the V segment lost 4 bases, leaving 6 bases of the junction unmatched. CDR1 is LNHDA and CDR2 is SQIVND in the germline V gene (reference sequence). The CDR3 protein is CASSTTSGRAGTQYF. In nucleotides, the CDR3 is TGTGCCAGTAGTACGACTAGCGGGAGGGCCGGAACGCAGTATTTT.

V gene TRBV2 combines with J gene TRBJ2-5; no reliable D call. The CDR3 loop spans 13 amino acids. The germline V and J ends were trimmed by 7 bases and 3 bases, with 12 bases remaining between them. Germline assignment: CDR1 SNHLY and CDR2 FYNNEI. CDR3 in DNA: TGTGCCAGCAAGGAACGGAGCAAAGAGACCCAGTACTTC. Amino acids: CASKERSKETQYF.

V and J are TRBV30 and TRBJ2-1, with TRBD2 matching over 7 bases. The V gene end was trimmed by 3 bases and the J gene end by 4 bases; junction bases not matched to a gene: 9. This CDR3 contains 15 residues. Germline loops: CDR1 GTSNPN, CDR2 SVGIG (reference sequence). The CDR3 spells CAWSFGLAEYNEQFF. DNA for the CDR3: TGTGCCTGGAGCTTTGGGCTAGCGGAGTACAATGAGCAGTTCTTC. Complete variable domain (other parts from reference TRBV30 and TRBJ2-1): SQTIHQWPATLVQPVGSPLSLECTVEGTSNPNLYWYRQAAGRGLQLLFYSVGIGQISSEVPQNLSASRPQDRQFILSSKKLLLSDSGFYLCAWSFGLAEYNEQFFGPGTRLTVL.

The chain combines TRBV7-2 with TRBJ2-1; D possibly corresponds to TRBD2 (5 bases). Per germline, CDR1 SGHTA and CDR2 FQGNSA. The length of the CDR3 is 14 residues. Trimming took off 1 base at V and 7 bases at J, with 11 bases between the two ends. CDR3 coding DNA: TGTGCCAGCAGCTTAGGAGGGAGAGTGAATGAGCAGTTCTTC. It specifies CASSLGGRVNEQFF.

The chain uses TRBV29-1 and TRBJ1-1; no clear D gene. The germline gives CDR1 SQVTM, CDR2 ANQGSEA. V lost 4 bases, J lost 2 bases, and 8 bases lay in between. CDR3 length: 12 amino acids. CDR3 nucleotides: TGCAGCGTTGTAGTGGGCAACACTGAAGCTTTCTTT. Translated, it gives CSVVVGNTEAFF.

The chain carries TRBV11-3 and TRBJ2-7, with 12 positions matching TRBD2. Germline V gene sequence: CDR1 SGHNT, CDR2 YENEEA. J was trimmed by 2 bases and V by 5 bases; bases with no gene match: 1. This CDR3 region has 14 residues. The DNA of the CDR3 is TGTGCCAGCAGCGGACTAGCGGGAACCTACGAGCAGTACTTC. It codes for CASSGLAGTYEQYF.

This sequence joins TRBV11-3 and TRBJ2-7; D possibly corresponds to TRBD1 (6 bases). Germline V gene data show CDR1 as SGHNT and CDR2 as YENEEA. The CDR3 has 16 amino acids. With 4 bases removed from V and 4 bases from J, the gap between germline ends came to 20 bases. The CDR3 sequence is CASSSLKQGSGYEQYF. In DNA, the CDR3 is TGTGCCAGCAGCTCCCTTAAACAGGGAAGCGGATACGAGCAGTACTTC.

V is TRBV7-8 and J is TRBJ2-1; D not resolved. Trimming shortened V by 3 bases and J by 6 bases, and 12 bases separated the two germline ends. Germline V gene sequence: CDR1 SGHVS, CDR2 FQNEAQ. This CDR3 has 14 amino acids. The CDR3 DNA reads TGTGCCAGCAGCTTTTCCCCCACAAGCAATGAGCAGTTCTTC. It translates to CASSFSPTSNEQFF. The full variable domain, with the rest looked up from reference TRBV7-8 and TRBJ2-1, is GAGVSQSPRYKVAKRGQDVALRCDPISGHVSLFWYQQALGQGPEFLTYFQNEAQLDKSGLPSDRFFAERPEGSVSTLKIQRTQQEDSAVYLCASSFSPTSNEQFFGPGTRLTVL.

V gene TRBV5-6 combines with J gene TRBJ2-7; 8 positions agree with TRBD2. V dropped 2 bases and J dropped 4; count of bases not matched to a gene: 5. Germline V gene data show CDR1 as SGHDT and CDR2 as YYEEEE. This CDR3 has 14 residues. Here the CDR3 DNA reads TGTGCCAGCAGCTTCCGAGCGGGAGAGTACGAGCAGTACTTC. Translating gives CASSFRAGEYEQYF.

The chain is built from TRBV6-5 and TRBJ2-7, with 7 bases lining up with TRBD2. V shed 0 bases and J 6 bases; nucleotides not matched to a gene: 2. CDR1 is MNHEY and CDR2 is SVGAGI in the germline V gene. The CDR3 loop spans 13 amino acids. Written as DNA, the CDR3 is TGTGCCAGCAGTTACTCGAGCGGGGCCGAGCAGTACTTC. Its translation is CASSYSSGAEQYF.

This clone has a single count. The chain carries TRBV4-3 and TRBJ2-1; possible D gene TRBD2, 5 bases. CDR3 length: 14 residues. The germline V gene encodes CDR1 LGHNA and CDR2 YSLEER. The V end was cut by 0 bases, the J end by 8 bases, with 11 bases between. The CDR3 spells CASSQDQGGDEQFF. In nucleotides, the CDR3 is TGCGCCAGCAGCCAAGATCAAGGAGGAGATGAGCAGTTCTTC.

This rearrangement joins TRBV18 to TRBJ2-7, with 9 bases aligning to TRBD2. V lost 0 bases, J lost 4 bases, and 4 bases stayed unmatched. Looked up from germline, CDR1 is KGHSH and CDR2 is LQKENI. The CDR3 length is 15 residues. The DNA of the CDR3 is TGTGCCAGCTCACCACCGGCTAGCGGGATGTACGAGCAGTACTTC. Protein product: CASSPPASGMYEQYF.

The rearrangement joins TRBV6-5 to TRBJ2-7; 10 bases are a match to TRBD2. This CDR3 region has 16 residues. Trimming cost V 0 bases and J 4 bases; bases outside gene matches: 6. Germline CDR1 MNHEY, CDR2 SVGAGI. The CDR3 region has the DNA TGTGCCAGCAGTTACTCGGCTAGCGGGAGTGGGTACGAGCAGTACTTC. Its translation: CASSYSASGSGYEQYF.

V usage is TRBV10-1 and J usage is TRBJ2-2; possibly TRBD1 for D (5 bases). The CDR3 is made up of 14 amino acids. V was clipped by 8 bases and J by 5 bases, with 15 bases between them. Germline CDR1 WNHNN, CDR2 SYGVQD (reference sequence). The CDR3 is CASPPGWKTGELFF. Written as DNA, the CDR3 is TGCGCCAGCCCCCCAGGGTGGAAAACCGGGGAGCTGTTTTTT.

On this clone itself: Other DNA sequences of this sample code for an identical CDR3. V gene TRBV10-3 combines with J gene TRBJ2-3; tentatively, D is TRBD2 (5 bases). Between the trimmed V and J ends, which lost 6 bases and 6 bases, there was a span of 19 bases. This CDR3 is 15 amino acids long. Germline V gene sequence: CDR1 ENHRY, CDR2 SYGVKD. The CDR3 sequence is CAISETISPGDTQYF. CDR3 sequence (DNA): TGTGCCATCAGCGAGACCATCTCCCCGGGGGATACGCAGTATTTT.

The chain uses TRBV23-1 and TRBJ1-2; the D is unclear. TRBV23-1 is annotated as an ORF whose role is uncertain. CDR3 size: 9 residues. The germline V and J ends were trimmed by 8 bases and 6 bases, with 4 bases remaining between them. CDR3 DNA sequence: TGCGCCAGCGGAGATGGCTACACCTTC. Its protein is CASGDGYTF.

This chain joins TRBV27 and TRBJ1-1; D call uncertain. Germline V gene sequence: CDR1 MNHEY, CDR2 SMNVEV (reference sequence). The V end lost 7 bases, the J end lost 4 bases, and 16 bases lay between the germline ends. CDR3 size: 14 residues. Here the CDR3 reads CASIRPGIGTEAFF. CDR3 coding DNA: TGTGCCAGCATTCGCCCGGGGATTGGCACTGAAGCTTTCTTT.

CDR3: CASSYDRVEETQYF. The CDR3, as DNA: TGCGCCAGCAGTTATGACAGGGTGGAAGAGACCCAGTACTTC. This rearrangement joins TRBV5-1 to TRBJ2-5; TRBD1 agrees at 7 bases. In germline, CDR1 is SGHRS, CDR2 YFSETQ. Trimming removed 5 bases from V and 3 bases from J; junction bases left unmatched: 7. The CDR3 is 14 residues long.

The chain employs TRBV30 and TRBJ1-6, with TRBD1 matching 7 bases. The CDR3 contains 14 residues. In germline, CDR1 is GTSNPN, CDR2 SVGIG (reference sequence). The V and J ends lost 4 bases and 7 bases, in that order; junction bases with no gene match: 7. The CDR3 is CAWMNRDRNSPLHF. The DNA of the CDR3 is TGTGCCTGGATGAACCGGGACAGAAATTCACCCCTCCACTTT.

The chain combines TRBV9 with TRBJ2-5, with D tentatively TRBD2 (7 bases). Near its end, the DNA agrees better with TRBJ2-7, so the J call may be wrong. The CDR3 spans 15 residues. Germline values: CDR1 SGDLS, CDR2 YYNGEE. CDR3 bases: TGTGCCAGCAGCGTAAGGGAGGGGGGCTCCTACGAGCAGTACTTC. Protein sequence: CASSVREGGSYEQYF.

For the CDR3, the DNA is TGTGCCAGCAGCCAAGATCCCGTTGTGGCTAGCACAGATACGCAGTATTTT. Its translation is CASSQDPVVASTDTQYF. This chain joins TRBV4-2 and TRBJ2-3; D gene ambiguous. The germline V and J ends were trimmed by 0 bases and 0 bases, with 13 bases remaining between them. This CDR3 spans 17 amino acids. From germline, CDR1 is LGHNA and CDR2 YNFKEQ.

This clone was observed a few times. For the CDR3, the DNA is TGTGCCAGTAGTCTGGCTACTAGGGCCGAGCAGTACTTC. This encodes CASSLATRAEQYF. The chain employs TRBV19 and TRBJ2-7; TRBD2 might be the D (5 bases). The V end lost 5 bases, the J end lost 6 bases, and 14 bases lay between the germline ends. Germline values: CDR1 LNHDA, CDR2 SQIVND (reference sequence). The CDR3 length is 13 residues.

The chain is built from TRBV5-8 and TRBJ1-1, with 7 bases aligning to TRBD1. The CDR3 extends over 12 amino acids. The germline V gene has CDR1 SGHTS and CDR2 YDEGEE. J gave up 10 bases and V 0 bases, and 3 bases lay outside the gene matches. This CDR3 is CASSLGQGLAFF. The CDR3, as DNA: TGTGCCAGCAGCTTGGGACAGGGCTTAGCTTTCTTT.